The 25 T cell receptor beta chains below were found in one sample sequenced in a study of OX40 agonist ivuxolimab in advanced cancers. Sequencing used immunoSEQ multiplex PCR; TCRdb keeps in-frame clones, though not all of them. This sample yields 65,000 to 70,000 clones, of which 80% to 85% are seen a single time; under 3% belongs to the top ten. The input for sequencing was CD4+ or CD8+ T cells sorted from blood, taken in a trial of the OX40 agonist ivuxolimab. Receptors were obtained from an adult with an advanced solid tumor such as melanoma, head and neck, liver or kidney cancer.

The rearrangement links TRBV28 to TRBJ1-3; D possibly corresponds to TRBD1 (5 bases). Germline CDR1 MDHEN, CDR2 SYDVKM. The CDR3 is 16 residues long. V gave up 7 bases and J gave up 0 bases, with 16 bases separating them. Here the CDR3 reads CASIKGRAPSGNTIYF. CDR3 coding DNA: TGTGCCAGCATCAAGGGGCGGGCCCCCTCTGGAAACACCATATATTTT.

The rearrangement joins TRBV2 to TRBJ2-5; the D is unclear. The V gene lost 4 bases and the J gene lost 3 bases, with 9 bases spanning the gap. CDR1 and CDR2 from the germline V gene are SNHLY and FYNNEI. The length of the CDR3 is 13 residues. CDR3 nucleotide sequence: TGTGCCAGCAGTGTGGATGTAGAAGAGACCCAGTACTTC. Translation: CASSVDVEETQYF.

The gene calls are TRBV18 and TRBJ2-1, with D perhaps matching TRBD2 (7 bases). The CDR3 spans 13 residues. V was cut by 1 base and J by 9 bases, with 10 bases left in between. From germline, CDR1 is KGHSH and CDR2 LQKENI. The chain's CDR3 is CASSPREGGEQFF. The DNA of the CDR3 is TGTGCCAGCTCACCACGGGAGGGGGGTGAGCAGTTCTTC.

V usage is TRBV7-2 and J usage is TRBJ1-2; unclear D gene. Trimming shortened V by 5 bases and J by 8 bases, and 9 bases separated the two germline ends. From germline, CDR1 is SGHTA and CDR2 FQGNSA. The length of the CDR3 is 11 residues. The DNA of the CDR3 is TGTGCCAGCAGCCAGAGGTCGGGCTACACCTTC. Translating it yields CASSQRSGYTF.

The chain combines TRBV29-1 with TRBJ2-3; D gene unclear. Trimming pared 4 bases from V and 6 bases from J, leaving 8 bases between. The V gene's germline CDR1 is SQVTM and CDR2 ANQGSEA. The CDR3 is made up of 11 amino acids. The CDR3, as DNA: TGCAGCGTTGGACGGGCTGATACGCAGTATTTT. The encoded protein is CSVGRADTQYF.

The chain uses TRBV2 and TRBJ2-1; D is perhaps TRBD1 or TRBD2 (6 bases each). The CDR3 consists of 15 residues. Germline V CDR1 and CDR2: SNHLY, FYNNEI. V was pared by 3 bases and J by 9 bases, with 18 bases between. CDR3 loop: CASSDIRGPKGEQFF. The CDR3 DNA follows: TGTGCCAGCAGTGATATCCGGGGGCCAAAAGGTGAGCAGTTCTTC.

This rearrangement joins TRBV6-1 to TRBJ2-3, with a possible D match to TRBD1 (5 bases). CDR1 is MNHNS, CDR2 SASEGT, per germline. CDR3 length equals 14 residues. The V gene lost 4 bases and the J gene lost 7 bases, with 15 bases spanning the gap. The CDR3 DNA is TGTGCCAGCAGTGTAGCAGGGTATGACCATACGCAGTATTTT. Its translation: CASSVAGYDHTQYF.

This rearrangement joins TRBV7-2 to TRBJ2-1; D gene ambiguous. Trimming took 5 bases from V and 3 from J, leaving 14 bases between them. In germline, CDR1 is SGHTA, CDR2 FQGNSA. This CDR3 is 15 amino acids long. This chain's CDR3 is CASSPRWASYNEQFF. CDR3 nucleotides: TGTGCCAGCAGCCCCCGGTGGGCGAGCTACAATGAGCAGTTCTTC.

V and J are TRBV19 and TRBJ2-5; D is possibly TRBD2 (5 bases). Trimming removed 5 bases from V and 1 base from J, with 14 bases in between. The CDR3 sequence is 15 residues long. Per germline, CDR1 LNHDA and CDR2 SQIVND (reference sequence). The CDR3 DNA sequence: TGTGCCAGTAGTGGCAACGAAGGACTCCAAGAGACCCAGTACTTC. The encoded protein is CASSGNEGLQETQYF.

The chain couples TRBV2 to TRBJ1-1; D unresolved. The CDR3 covers 11 residues. CDR1 and CDR2 from the germline V gene are SNHLY and FYNNEI. The V gene lost 7 bases and the J gene lost 3 bases, with 6 bases spanning the gap. The CDR3 here is CASTGYTEAFF. The CDR3 DNA sequence: TGTGCCAGCACCGGGTACACTGAAGCTTTCTTT.

V usage is TRBV7-9 and J usage is TRBJ1-5; the match to TRBD1 covers 9 bases. Germline CDR1 reads SEHNR; CDR2 reads FQNEAQ (reference sequence). There are 16 residues in the CDR3. V was clipped by 4 bases and J by 1 base; unmatched bases: 5. CDR3 DNA sequence: TGTGCCAGCAGCTCTTATGGACAGGGGAGCAATCAGCCCCAGCATTTT. Translation gives CASSSYGQGSNQPQHF.

The chain carries TRBV6-6 and TRBJ2-2; tentatively, D is TRBD1 or TRBD2 (6 bases each). The CDR3 totals 13 residues. The V and J ends lost 8 bases and 6 bases respectively, with 13 bases between them. Germline-derived CDR1 and CDR2 are MNHNY and SVGAGI (reference sequence). The CDR3 reads CASSKGGAGELFF. The CDR3 DNA reads TGTGCCAGCTCCAAGGGGGGTGCCGGGGAGCTGTTTTTT.

The chain couples TRBV7-6 to TRBJ1-6; D not certain. Trimming took off 4 bases at V and 7 bases at J, with 20 bases between the two ends. This CDR3 has 17 residues. Germline V gives CDR1 SGHVS, CDR2 FNYEAQ. CDR3 region: CASSSAGRHIKNSPLHF. DNA of the CDR3: TGTGCCAGCAGCTCCGCCGGAAGACACATAAAGAATTCACCCCTCCACTTT.

The V gene is TRBV11-2, the J gene TRBJ1-5; TRBD1 agrees at 8 bases. The germline V gene has CDR1 SGHAT and CDR2 FQNNGV. J gave up 2 bases and V 1 base, and 1 base lay outside the gene matches. The CDR3 consists of 15 residues. The CDR3 DNA reads TGTGCCAGCAGCTTAGGGGGACAGGGCAATCAGCCCCAGCATTTT. Its translation is CASSLGGQGNQPQHF.

The chain carries TRBV7-6 and TRBJ2-7; 12 bases match TRBD2. The CDR3 runs to 15 residues. Trimming removed 4 bases from V and 4 bases from J; junction bases left unmatched: 5. Germline V gene data show CDR1 as SGHVS and CDR2 as FNYEAQ. The CDR3 here is CASSSKTSGSYEQYF. In DNA, the CDR3 is TGTGCCAGCAGCTCCAAGACTAGCGGGAGTTACGAGCAGTACTTC.

The chain couples TRBV18 to TRBJ1-3, with 9 bases aligning to TRBD1. This CDR3 contains 19 residues. Germline CDR1 reads KGHSH; CDR2 reads LQKENI. Germline trimming cut 2 bases from V and 0 bases from J; bases unmatched to any gene: 11. CDR3 loop: CASSPSPDRGRHSGNTIYF. In DNA form, the CDR3 reads TGTGCCAGCTCACCATCCCCGGACAGGGGAAGACACTCTGGAAACACCATATATTTT.

This sequence joins TRBV7-9 and TRBJ2-3; 7 bases agree with TRBD1. Germline-derived CDR1 and CDR2 are SEHNR and FQNEAQ (reference sequence). V lost 0 bases and J lost 3; bases outside the gene matches: 3. The CDR3 is 15 amino acids. In DNA, the CDR3 is TGTGCCAGCAGCTTAGCGGGGGACAGAACAGATACGCAGTATTTT. It is translated as CASSLAGDRTDTQYF.

CDR3 amino acids: CAYYGLAGGEQYF. The CDR3 DNA reads TGTGCCTACTACGGACTAGCGGGAGGCGAACAGTACTTC. This chain joins TRBV30 and TRBJ2-7, with 14 bases that match TRBD2. The CDR3 is made up of 13 amino acids. Germline CDR1 is GTSNPN and CDR2 is SVGIG (reference sequence). V lost 7 bases, J lost 10 bases, and 9 bases stayed unmatched. Full variable domain (missing parts from reference TRBV30 and TRBJ2-7): SQTIHQWPATLVQPVGSPLSLECTVEGTSNPNLYWYRQAAGRGLQLLFYSVGIGQISSEVPQNLSASRPQDRQFILSSKKLLLSDSGFYLCAYYGLAGGEQYFGPGTRLTVT.

CDR3 residues: CASSLGQGRYEQYF. CDR3 DNA: TGTGCCAGCAGCTTAGGACAGGGTCGGTACGAGCAGTACTTC. This chain links TRBV11-2 with TRBJ2-7; 7 bases match TRBD1. The CDR3 spans 14 residues. Germline values: CDR1 SGHAT, CDR2 FQNNGV. Trimming at V came to 1 base and at J to 4 bases, leaving 4 bases not matched to a gene.

The CDR3, as DNA: TGTGCCAGCAGTGATACGGGCCGCAAGAATGAGCAGTTCTTC. Translation: CASSDTGRKNEQFF. The rearrangement links TRBV2 to TRBJ2-1; D gene unclear. Per the germline V gene, CDR1 is SNHLY and CDR2 is FYNNEI. The CDR3 spans 14 residues. V lost 3 bases and J lost 7, with 13 bases in between.

The V call is TRBV27, the J call TRBJ2-2, with 10 bases lining up with TRBD2. CDR1 and CDR2 (germline): MNHEY, SMNVEV (reference sequence). The CDR3 covers 16 residues. Trimming at V came to 5 bases and at J to 4 bases, leaving 7 bases not matched to a gene. DNA for the CDR3: TGTGCCAGCAGTCCCCTAGCGGGAGAGTCCACCGGGGAGCTGTTTTTT. Its translation: CASSPLAGESTGELFF.

This clone was seen only once. The chain joins TRBV9 to TRBJ2-1, with 9 bases fitting TRBD2. The CDR3 runs to 15 residues. The ends lost 2 bases at V and 8 bases at J; junction bases unmatched: 8. CDR1 SGDLS and CDR2 YYNGEE come from the germline V gene. The CDR3 coding sequence is TGTGCCAGCAGCGTGCAGGGGGGGACTAGCCATGAGCAGTTCTTC. This translates into CASSVQGGTSHEQFF.

V and J are TRBV7-9 and TRBJ1-1; D is perhaps TRBD1 (5 bases). V was trimmed by 1 base and J by 1 base, leaving 10 bases between them. Per the germline V gene, CDR1 is SEHNR and CDR2 is FQNEAQ (reference sequence). The CDR3 has 15 residues. CDR3 sequence: CASSLGRGRNTEAFF. The CDR3, as DNA: TGTGCCAGCAGCTTAGGAAGGGGAAGGAACACTGAAGCTTTCTTT. The complete variable domain, with remaining parts taken from reference TRBV7-9 and TRBJ1-1, reads DTGVSQNPRHKITKRGQNVTFRCDPISEHNRLYWYRQTLGQGPEFLTYFQNEAQLEKSRLLSDRFSAERPKGSFSTLEIQRTEQGDSAMYLCASSLGRGRNTEAFFGQGTRLTVV.

V gene TRBV19 combines with J gene TRBJ1-2; TRBD1 might be the D (5 bases). The CDR3 has 17 amino acids. Between the trimmed V and J ends, which lost 2 bases and 7 bases, there was a span of 23 bases. The germline gives CDR1 LNHDA, CDR2 SQIVND (reference sequence). The CDR3 DNA reads as TGTGCCAGTAGTATAAATGTAGCAACTCCTCGGGGGGTTGGCTACACCTTC. Encoded protein: CASSINVATPRGVGYTF. Supplemented by reference TRBV19 and TRBJ1-2, the full variable domain reads DGGITQSPKYLFRKEGQNVTLSCEQNLNHDAMYWYRQDPGQGLRLIYYSQIVNDFQKGDIAEGYSVSREKKESFPLTVTSAQKNPTAFYLCASSINVATPRGVGYTFGSGTRLTVV.

This clone was found once. V gene TRBV28 combines with J gene TRBJ1-1; the D gene is possibly TRBD1 (6 bases). Trimming left V 7 bases short and J 3 bases short, with 12 bases between. Germline V gene data show CDR1 as MDHEN and CDR2 as SYDVKM. The CDR3 contains 13 residues. The CDR3 DNA reads as TGTGCCAGCAAGGGGGTGAAGGACACTGAAGCTTTCTTT. Encoded protein: CASKGVKDTEAFF. Using reference TRBV28 and TRBJ1-1 for the parts outside the CDR3, the full variable domain is DVKVTQSSRYLVKRTGEKVFLECVQDMDHENMFWYRQDPGLGLRLIYFSYDVKMKEKGDIPEGYSVSREKKERFSLILESASTNQTSMYLCASKGVKDTEAFFGQGTRLTVV.